The 17 T cell receptor beta chains below all came from one sample that was sequenced in a study of blood T cell repertoires in COVID-19. Method: immunoSEQ multiplex PCR; TCRdb's copy keeps in-frame clones and lacks some. The sample yields around 190,000 clones, approximately 90% seen once. Material for sequencing was peripheral blood. Every receptor here comes from a man aged 30 to 45 with acute or convalescent COVID-19.

This chain connects TRBV11-2 to TRBJ2-5; D is undetermined. The CDR3 spans 15 residues. V lost 1 base to trimming and J lost 5 bases, with 14 bases between them. Germline V lookup: CDR1 SGHAT, CDR2 FQNNGV. The DNA for the CDR3 is TGTGCCAGCAGCTTAGGCCCCTCACTAAGGGAGACCCAGTACTTC. As protein: CASSLGPSLRETQYF.

The chain carries TRBV9 and TRBJ1-3; D is unresolved. CDR3 length: 16 amino acids. CDR1 is SGDLS, CDR2 YYNGEE, per germline. Trimming took off 0 bases at V and 0 bases at J, with 10 bases between the two ends. The CDR3 loop is CASSVVGRLSGNTIYF. The CDR3 DNA is TGTGCCAGCAGCGTAGTGGGGAGACTCTCTGGAAACACCATATATTTT.

This clone was observed a handful of times. The chain uses TRBV7-8 and TRBJ1-1, with D unresolved. The CDR3 spans 17 residues. Trimming removed 3 bases from V and 0 bases from J, with 17 bases in between. CDR1 is SGHVS and CDR2 is FQNEAQ in the germline V gene. The CDR3 sequence: CASSLGSLLVMNTEAFF. The CDR3 region has the DNA TGTGCCAGCAGCTTGGGGAGTTTATTGGTAATGAACACTGAAGCTTTCTTT.

V is TRBV7-9 and J is TRBJ1-1; a possible D gene is TRBD1 (5 bases). Trimming shortened V by 5 bases and J by 1 base, and 11 bases separated the two germline ends. The CDR3 contains 14 residues. Germline V CDR1 and CDR2: SEHNR, FQNEAQ (reference sequence). For the CDR3, the DNA is TGTGCCAGCAGCAATCGACAGACGAACACTGAAGCTTTCTTT. As protein: CASSNRQTNTEAFF.

For the CDR3, the DNA is TGTGCCTGGAGTGCACCGGGAACCCTGAATCAGCCCCAGCATTTT. Its translation: CAWSAPGTLNQPQHF. The chain employs TRBV30 and TRBJ1-5; D uncertain. The germline V gene has CDR1 GTSNPN and CDR2 SVGIG (reference sequence). V lost 1 base and J lost 4, with 14 bases in between. The CDR3 loop spans 15 amino acids.

The V gene is TRBV28, the J gene TRBJ2-7, with TRBD1 matching 9 bases. From germline, CDR1 is MDHEN and CDR2 SYDVKM. This CDR3 region has 15 residues. V lost 5 bases and J lost 6; bases outside the gene matches: 11. Written as DNA, the CDR3 is TGTGCCAGCAGTGGAGGGGGACAGGGAGCTGGCGAGCAGTACTTC. It translates to CASSGGGQGAGEQYF.

The sample holds one count of this clone. The chain employs TRBV29-1 and TRBJ2-1; D is unresolved. Trimming removed 3 bases from V and 4 bases from J, with 4 bases in between. Germline V CDR1 and CDR2: SQVTM, ANQGSEA. The CDR3 loop spans 11 amino acids. CDR3 in amino acids: CSVDLYNEQFF. The CDR3 DNA sequence: TGCAGCGTTGACCTGTACAATGAGCAGTTCTTC.

This chain links TRBV15 with TRBJ2-5; weak D call: TRBD1 (5 bases). Germline lookup yields CDR1 LNHNV and CDR2 YYDKDF (reference sequence). The CDR3 sequence is 19 residues long. Trimming shortened V by 0 bases and J by 5 bases, and 25 bases separated the two germline ends. The CDR3 loop is CATSRDVFLGASREETQYF. As DNA, the CDR3 is TGTGCCACCAGCAGAGACGTATTCTTAGGGGCCAGTCGCGAGGAGACCCAGTACTTC.

This chain links TRBV28 with TRBJ2-1, with D unresolved. Trimming left V 3 bases short and J 6 bases short, with 12 bases between. The CDR3 runs to 14 residues. The germline V gene has CDR1 MDHEN and CDR2 SYDVKM. In DNA, the CDR3 is TGTGCCAGCAGTTTTCCCGGGTCATCCAATGAGCAGTTCTTC. Protein sequence: CASSFPGSSNEQFF. The full variable domain, in which reference TRBV28 and TRBJ2-1 provide the parts outside the CDR3, is DVKVTQSSRYLVKRTGEKVFLECVQDMDHENMFWYRQDPGLGLRLIYFSYDVKMKEKGDIPEGYSVSREKKERFSLILESASTNQTSMYLCASSFPGSSNEQFFGPGTRLTVL.

The chain employs TRBV10-3 and TRBJ1-5; D perhaps matches TRBD1 (5 bases). The CDR3 length is 13 residues. V lost 2 bases and J 6 bases, leaving 8 bases between the germline ends. Germline V gives CDR1 ENHRY, CDR2 SYGVKD. The CDR3 loop reads CAISEGGGQPQHF. The CDR3 nucleotides read TGTGCCATCAGTGAGGGGGGGGGTCAGCCCCAGCATTTT.

The chain is built from TRBV19 and TRBJ2-7; D possibly corresponds to TRBD1 (7 bases). CDR3 length: 14 amino acids. Germline V gene sequence: CDR1 LNHDA, CDR2 SQIVND (reference sequence). Trimming cost V 6 bases and J 4 bases, with 16 bases left between them. The CDR3 here is CASRPGGGSYEQYF. In nucleotides, the CDR3 is TGTGCCAGTAGGCCAGGAGGGGGCTCGTACGAGCAGTACTTC.

This clone was recorded only once. The genes are TRBV27 and TRBJ1-5; possible D gene TRBD1, 6 bases. Germline-derived CDR1 and CDR2 are MNHEY and SMNVEV (reference sequence). CDR3 length: 15 residues. The V gene lost 6 bases and the J gene lost 7 bases, with 19 bases spanning the gap. The CDR3: CASRPTGIQWQPQHF. The CDR3 bases are TGTGCCAGCAGACCTACAGGGATTCAGTGGCAGCCCCAGCATTTT.

In its sample, this clone was seen once. The V gene is TRBV2, the J gene TRBJ1-2; a weak D match, TRBD1 (6 bases). This CDR3 comprises 17 residues. Germline V gene data show CDR1 as SNHLY and CDR2 as FYNNEI. V gave up 6 bases and J gave up 13 bases, with 33 bases separating them. The CDR3 sequence is CASSPSAPYGGSHGCTF. CDR3 coding DNA: TGTGCCAGCAGCCCATCCGCCCCCTATGGGGGCAGTCACGGTTGCACCTTC.

The rearrangement links TRBV30 to TRBJ1-6; 8 nucleotides match TRBD1. Germline CDR1 and CDR2: GTSNPN and SVGIG (reference sequence). The junction had 9 bases not matched to a gene; V was cut back by 6 bases and J by 8 bases. The CDR3 runs 14 residues. The CDR3 protein is CACRRGQGDSPLHF. For the CDR3, the DNA is TGTGCCTGCAGAAGAGGACAGGGAGATTCACCCCTCCACTTT.

The chain joins TRBV27 to TRBJ1-1, with TRBD1 matching over 7 bases. From germline, CDR1 is MNHEY and CDR2 SMNVEV (reference sequence). V dropped 5 bases and J dropped 9; count of bases not matched to a gene: 12. CDR3 length: 14 amino acids. CDR3 amino acids: CASSLTPDRVQAFF. CDR3 sequence (DNA): TGTGCCAGCAGTCTAACCCCCGACAGGGTGCAAGCTTTCTTT.

The chain combines TRBV5-8 with TRBJ2-7; unclear D gene. Germline CDR1 is SGHTS and CDR2 is YDEGEE. CDR3 length: 14 residues. Trimming pared 0 bases from V and 3 bases from J, leaving 10 bases between. The CDR3 coding sequence is TGTGCCAGCAGCTTGGCAGACATTCTCTACGAGCAGTACTTC. It is translated as CASSLADILYEQYF.

This clone was seen only once. The chain has TRBV4-2 and TRBJ2-3; 8 positions agree with TRBD1. V trimming: 2 bases; J trimming: 2 bases; junction bases outside the gene matches: 6. The CDR3 contains 16 residues. The germline CDR1 and CDR2 sequences are LGHNA and YNFKEQ. CDR3 region: CASSQMRQGYTDTQYF. The CDR3 DNA is TGTGCCAGCAGCCAAATGAGACAGGGGTACACAGATACGCAGTATTTT.